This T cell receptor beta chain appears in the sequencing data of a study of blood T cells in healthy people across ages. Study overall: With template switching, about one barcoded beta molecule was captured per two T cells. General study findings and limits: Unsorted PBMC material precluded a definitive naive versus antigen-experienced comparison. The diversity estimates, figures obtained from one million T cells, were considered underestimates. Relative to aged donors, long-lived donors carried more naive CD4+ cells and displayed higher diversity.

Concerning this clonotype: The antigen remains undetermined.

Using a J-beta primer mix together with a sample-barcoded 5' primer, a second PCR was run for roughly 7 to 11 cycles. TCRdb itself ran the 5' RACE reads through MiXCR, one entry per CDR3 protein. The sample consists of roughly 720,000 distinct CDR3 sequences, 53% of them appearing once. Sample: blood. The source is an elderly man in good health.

The chain's CDR3 is CASSLNGGYTF. The CDR3, as DNA: TGTGCCAGCAGTCTCAATGGGGGCTACACCTTC. The chain links TRBV28 to TRBJ1-2; D remains unclear. From germline, CDR1 is MDHEN and CDR2 SYDVKM. V lost 5 bases to trimming and J lost 8 bases, with 9 bases between them. This CDR3 spans 11 amino acids.